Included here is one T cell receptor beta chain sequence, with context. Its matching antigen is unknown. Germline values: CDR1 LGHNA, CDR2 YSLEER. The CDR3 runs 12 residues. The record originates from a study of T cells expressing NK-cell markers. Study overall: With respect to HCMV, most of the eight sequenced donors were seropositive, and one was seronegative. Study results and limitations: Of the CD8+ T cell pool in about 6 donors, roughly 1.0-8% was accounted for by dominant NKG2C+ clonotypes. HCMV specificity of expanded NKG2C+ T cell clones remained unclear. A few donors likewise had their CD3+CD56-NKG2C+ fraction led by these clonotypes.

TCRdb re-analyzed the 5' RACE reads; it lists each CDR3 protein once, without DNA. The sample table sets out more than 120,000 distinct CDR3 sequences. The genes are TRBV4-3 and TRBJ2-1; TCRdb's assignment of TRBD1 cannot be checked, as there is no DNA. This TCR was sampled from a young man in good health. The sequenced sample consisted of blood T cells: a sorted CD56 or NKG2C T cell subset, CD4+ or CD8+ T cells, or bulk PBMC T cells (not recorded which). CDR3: CASSSRPDEQFF.